This T cell receptor (beta chain) comes out of a study of Ad26.COV2.S vaccination and SARS-CoV-2 variants. Treatment described: around 19 received Ad26.COV2.S at low or high dose, single or two shots; 5 received placebo; per-sample allocation not given. Day 63 following the first vaccine or placebo injection was when the samples were taken. Generated by immunoSEQ multiplex PCR, the TCRdb table keeps only in-frame clones and is missing some. Of 350,000 to 550,000 clones in the sample, roughly 87% were seen once. CDR1 and CDR2 (germline): SGHVS, FQNEAQ. Trimming removed 5 bases from V and 5 bases from J; junction bases left unmatched: 9. This CDR3 has 16 residues.

The TCR originated in a person between 18 and 65 years old who received the Ad26.COV2.S COVID-19 vaccine or a placebo. This chain links TRBV7-8 with TRBJ2-5; TRBD1 aligns across 12 bases. Sequencing was performed on peripheral blood, taken in a trial of Ad26.COV2.S vaccine versus placebo. Here the CDR3 DNA reads TGTGCCAGCAGCCCAGGGACAGGGGGCAAGGTGGAGACCCAGTACTTC. Encoded protein: CASSPGTGGKVETQYF.